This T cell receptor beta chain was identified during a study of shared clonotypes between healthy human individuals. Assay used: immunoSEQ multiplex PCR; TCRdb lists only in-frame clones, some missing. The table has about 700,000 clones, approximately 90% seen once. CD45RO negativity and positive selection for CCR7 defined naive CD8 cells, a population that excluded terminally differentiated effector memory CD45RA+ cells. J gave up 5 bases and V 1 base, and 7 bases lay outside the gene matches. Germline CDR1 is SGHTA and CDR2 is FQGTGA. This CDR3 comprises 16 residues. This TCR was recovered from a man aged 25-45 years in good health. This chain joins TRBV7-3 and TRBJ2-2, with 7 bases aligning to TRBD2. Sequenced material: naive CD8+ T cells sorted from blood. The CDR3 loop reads CASSLIAGEYTGELFF. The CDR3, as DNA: TGTGCCAGCAGCTTAATCGCGGGAGAGTATACCGGGGAGCTGTTTTTT. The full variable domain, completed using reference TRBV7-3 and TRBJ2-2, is GAGVSQTPSNKVTEKGKYVELRCDPISGHTALYWYRQSLGQGPEFLIYFQGTGAADDSGLPNDRFFAVRPEGSVSTLKIQRTERGDSAVYLCASSLIAGEYTGELFFGEGSRLTVL.